A selection of T cell receptor beta chains follows, all from one sample in a study of OX40 agonist ivuxolimab in advanced cancers. Here immunoSEQ multiplex PCR was the method, and the copy in TCRdb shows in-frame clones only, minus some. The data show more than 55,000 clones, around 86% seen once. Source: CD4+ or CD8+ T cells sorted from blood, taken in a trial of the OX40 agonist ivuxolimab. The receptors derive from an adult with an advanced solid tumor such as melanoma, head and neck, liver or kidney cancer. CDR3s include the opening cysteine and the closing phenylalanine or tryptophan. A D gene is named only where the DNA matches it firmly. For some rows the clone size is stated as once, few or many, or as a class when expanded; others skip it.

j_gene: TRBJ2-7
v_gene: TRBV5-1
abundance: -
d_gene: -
CDR3aa: CASSLTRRTYEQYF
CDR3nt: TGCGCCAGCTCTTTGACGAGAAGGACCTACGAGCAGTACTTC

j_gene: TRBJ1-5
v_gene: TRBV9
abundance: once
d_gene: -
CDR3aa: CASSPSGRLSNQPQHF
CDR3nt: TGTGCCAGCAGCCCCTCCGGACGCCTAAGCAATCAGCCCCAGCATTTT

j_gene: TRBJ2-7
v_gene: TRBV7-6
abundance: -
d_gene: -
CDR3aa: CASSQPGQGEQYF
CDR3nt: TGTGCCAGCAGCCAACCCGGCCAAGGCGAGCAGTACTTC

j_gene: TRBJ2-3
v_gene: TRBV11-3
abundance: -
d_gene: -
CDR3aa: CASSSRTTDTQYF
CDR3nt: TGTGCCAGCAGCTCTAGGACCACAGATACGCAGTATTTT

j_gene: TRBJ1-5
v_gene: TRBV19
abundance: few
d_gene: TRBD1
CDR3aa: CASSAADRGPGQPQHF
CDR3nt: TGTGCCAGTAGTGCCGCAGACAGGGGCCCGGGTCAGCCCCAGCATTTT

j_gene: TRBJ1-2
v_gene: TRBV28
abundance: -
d_gene: -
CDR3aa: CASSPSLSGYTF
CDR3nt: TGTGCCAGCAGTCCCTCCCTCTCTGGCTACACCTTC

j_gene: TRBJ2-3
v_gene: TRBV7-9
abundance: -
d_gene: -
CDR3aa: CASSPREGTDTQYF
CDR3nt: TGTGCCAGCAGCCCCCGTGAGGGCACAGATACGCAGTATTTT

j_gene: TRBJ2-3
v_gene: TRBV20-1
abundance: once
d_gene: -
CDR3aa: CSGLVSFTQYF
CDR3nt: TGCAGTGGTCTCGTAAGTTTTACGCAGTATTTT

j_gene: TRBJ1-1
v_gene: TRBV29-1
abundance: once
d_gene: -
CDR3aa: CIPRGEMNTEAFF
CDR3nt: TGCATTCCAAGGGGGGAAATGAACACTGAAGCTTTCTTT

j_gene: TRBJ1-5
v_gene: TRBV7-2
abundance: few
d_gene: -
CDR3aa: CASSLEEDQPQHF
CDR3nt: TGTGCCAGCAGCTTAGAGGAGGATCAGCCCCAGCATTTT

j_gene: TRBJ2-1
v_gene: TRBV7-9
abundance: -
d_gene: -
CDR3aa: CASSLIGEQFF
CDR3nt: TGTGCCAGCAGCTTAATAGGTGAGCAGTTCTTC

j_gene: TRBJ2-3
v_gene: TRBV7-2
abundance: few
d_gene: TRBD2
CDR3aa: CASSFRSLAGGSTDTQYF
CDR3nt: TGTGCCAGCAGCTTCAGGTCCCTAGCGGGGGGAAGCACAGATACGCAGTATTTT

j_gene: TRBJ1-5
v_gene: TRBV6-1
abundance: -
d_gene: -
CDR3aa: CASSEAGTGRNQPQHF
CDR3nt: TGTGCCAGCAGTGAAGCAGGAACAGGGAGGAATCAGCCCCAGCATTTT

j_gene: TRBJ2-2
v_gene: TRBV29-1
abundance: -
d_gene: -
CDR3aa: CSVVVVSSNTGELFF
CDR3nt: TGCAGCGTTGTGGTTGTCAGCTCGAACACCGGGGAGCTGTTTTTT

j_gene: TRBJ1-3
v_gene: TRBV5-4
abundance: -
d_gene: -
CDR3aa: CASSLGLSGNTIYF
CDR3nt: TGTGCCAGCAGCTTAGGACTCTCTGGAAACACCATATATTTT

j_gene: TRBJ1-2
v_gene: TRBV7-2
abundance: once
d_gene: TRBD1
CDR3aa: CASSSTGGGGYTF
CDR3nt: TGTGCCAGCAGCTCGACAGGGGGTGGCGGCTACACCTTC

j_gene: TRBJ1-1
v_gene: TRBV11-3
abundance: -
d_gene: -
CDR3aa: CASSLGKGLNTEAFF
CDR3nt: TGTGCCAGCAGCTTAGGAAAGGGATTGAACACTGAAGCTTTCTTT

j_gene: TRBJ1-3
v_gene: TRBV28
abundance: -
d_gene: -
CDR3aa: CASSLSRGTGNTIYF
CDR3nt: TGTGCCAGCAGTTTATCAAGGGGCACGGGAAACACCATATATTTT

j_gene: TRBJ2-5
v_gene: TRBV9
abundance: -
d_gene: -
CDR3aa: CASSGVGTIQETQYF
CDR3nt: TGTGCCAGCAGCGGAGTTGGGACCATCCAAGAGACCCAGTACTTC

j_gene: TRBJ1-1
v_gene: TRBV5-4
abundance: once
d_gene: -
CDR3aa: CAISTLSNTEAFF
CDR3nt: TGTGCCATAAGTACCCTGTCAAACACTGAAGCTTTCTTT

j_gene: TRBJ1-5
v_gene: TRBV4-3
abundance: -
d_gene: -
CDR3aa: CASSQDTGGNQPQHF
CDR3nt: TGCGCCAGCAGCCAAGATACTGGGGGCAATCAGCCCCAGCATTTT

j_gene: TRBJ2-3
v_gene: TRBV7-8
abundance: -
d_gene: -
CDR3aa: CASRVTTDTQYF
CDR3nt: TGTGCCAGCAGAGTAACCACAGATACGCAGTATTTT

j_gene: TRBJ2-5
v_gene: TRBV10-3
abundance: -
d_gene: -
CDR3aa: CAISRQGGETQYF
CDR3nt: TGTGCCATCAGCCGACAGGGAGGAGAGACCCAGTACTTC

j_gene: TRBJ1-6
v_gene: TRBV5-4
abundance: -
d_gene: TRBD1
CDR3aa: CASSKGTGNDSPLHF
CDR3nt: TGTGCCAGCAGCAAAGGGACAGGGAACGATTCACCCCTCCACTTT

j_gene: TRBJ1-1
v_gene: TRBV2
abundance: once
d_gene: TRBD1
CDR3aa: CASRNRGTEAFF
CDR3nt: TGTGCCAGCAGGAACAGGGGCACTGAAGCTTTCTTT

j_gene: TRBJ2-3
v_gene: TRBV7-6
abundance: -
d_gene: -
CDR3aa: CASSFYNTQYF
CDR3nt: TGTGCCAGCAGCTTCTATAATACGCAGTATTTT

j_gene: TRBJ2-1
v_gene: TRBV9
abundance: -
d_gene: TRBD2
CDR3aa: CASSFSGDSYNEQFF
CDR3nt: TGTGCCAGCAGCTTTAGCGGGGACTCCTACAATGAGCAGTTCTTC

j_gene: TRBJ2-5
v_gene: TRBV7-2
abundance: -
d_gene: -
CDR3aa: CASSLTETQYF
CDR3nt: TGTGCCAGCAGCTTGACAGAGACCCAGTACTTC

j_gene: TRBJ2-2
v_gene: TRBV18
abundance: -
d_gene: -
CDR3aa: CASSDLQGNTGELFF
CDR3nt: TGTGCCAGCTCAGATTTACAGGGAAACACCGGGGAGCTGTTTTTT

j_gene: TRBJ1-1
v_gene: TRBV11-1
abundance: -
d_gene: -
CDR3aa: CASSLIRGAEAFF
CDR3nt: TGTGCCAGCAGCTTAATTCGGGGGGCTGAAGCTTTCTTT

j_gene: TRBJ1-5
v_gene: TRBV28
abundance: -
d_gene: -
CDR3aa: CASSPPPLRHQPQHF
CDR3nt: TGTGCCAGCAGCCCTCCCCCCCTTCGGCATCAGCCCCAGCATTTT